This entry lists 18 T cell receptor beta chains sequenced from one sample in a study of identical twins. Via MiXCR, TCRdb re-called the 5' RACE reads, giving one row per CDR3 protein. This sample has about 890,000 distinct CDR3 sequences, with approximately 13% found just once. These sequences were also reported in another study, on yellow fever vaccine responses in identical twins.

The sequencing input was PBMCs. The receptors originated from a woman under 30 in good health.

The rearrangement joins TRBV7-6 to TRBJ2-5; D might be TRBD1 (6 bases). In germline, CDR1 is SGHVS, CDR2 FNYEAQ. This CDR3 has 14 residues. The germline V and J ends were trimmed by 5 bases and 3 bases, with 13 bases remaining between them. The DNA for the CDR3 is TGTGCCAGCAGCAGCCACAGGGTTGAAGAGACCCAGTACTTC. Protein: CASSSHRVEETQYF. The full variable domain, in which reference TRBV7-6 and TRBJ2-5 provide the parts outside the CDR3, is GAGVSQSPRYKVTKRGQDVALRCDPISGHVSLYWYRQALGQGPEFLTYFNYEAQQDKSGLPNDRFSAERPEGSISTLTIQRTEQRDSAMYRCASSSHRVEETQYFGPGTRLLVL.

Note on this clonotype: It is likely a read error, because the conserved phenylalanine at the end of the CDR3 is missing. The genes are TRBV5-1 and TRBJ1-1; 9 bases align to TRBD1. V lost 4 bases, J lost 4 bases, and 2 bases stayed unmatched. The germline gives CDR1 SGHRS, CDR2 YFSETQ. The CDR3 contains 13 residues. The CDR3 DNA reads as TGCGCCAGCAGCACGACAGGGGGCACTGAAGCTTTCTCT. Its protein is CASSTTGGTEAFS.

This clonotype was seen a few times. The CDR3 nucleotides are TGTGCCAGCAGCCCAGAGGGGCGCCGCGGCACCGGGGAGCTGTTTTTT. Amino acid sequence: CASSPEGRRGTGELFF. The V and J genes are TRBV9 and TRBJ2-2; D assignment may be TRBD1 or TRBD2 (5 bases each). CDR1 and CDR2 (germline): SGDLS, YYNGEE. This CDR3 spans 16 amino acids. V was trimmed by 4 bases and J by 4 bases, leaving 17 bases between them.

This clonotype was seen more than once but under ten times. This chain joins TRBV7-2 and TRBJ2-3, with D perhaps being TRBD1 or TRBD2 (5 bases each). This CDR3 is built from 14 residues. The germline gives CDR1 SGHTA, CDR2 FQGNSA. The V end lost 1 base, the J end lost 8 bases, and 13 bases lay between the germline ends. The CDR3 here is CASSLGPGTGTQYF. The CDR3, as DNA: TGTGCCAGCAGCTTAGGCCCGGGGACGGGTACGCAGTATTTT.

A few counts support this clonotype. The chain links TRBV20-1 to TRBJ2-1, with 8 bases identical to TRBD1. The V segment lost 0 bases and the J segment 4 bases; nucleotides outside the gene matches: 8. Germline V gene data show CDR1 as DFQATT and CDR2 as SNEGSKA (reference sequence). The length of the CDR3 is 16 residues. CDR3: CSARDSQGAGYNEQFF. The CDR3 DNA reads TGCAGTGCTAGAGACTCTCAGGGGGCGGGATACAATGAGCAGTTCTTC.

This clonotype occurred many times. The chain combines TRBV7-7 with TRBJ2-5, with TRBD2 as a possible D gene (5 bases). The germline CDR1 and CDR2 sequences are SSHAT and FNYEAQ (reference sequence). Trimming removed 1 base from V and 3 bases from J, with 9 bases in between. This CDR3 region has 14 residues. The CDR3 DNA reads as TGTGCCAGCAGCTTAGGGGGAGAAAAAGAGACCCAGTACTTC. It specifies CASSLGGEKETQYF.

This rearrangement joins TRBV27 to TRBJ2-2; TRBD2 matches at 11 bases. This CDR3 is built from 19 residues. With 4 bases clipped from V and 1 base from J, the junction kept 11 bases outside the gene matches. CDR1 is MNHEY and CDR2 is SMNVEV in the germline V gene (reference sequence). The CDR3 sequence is CASSSYLSSGGRNTGELFF. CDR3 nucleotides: TGTGCCAGCAGTTCCTACTTGTCTAGCGGGGGGCGGAACACCGGGGAGCTGTTTTTT.

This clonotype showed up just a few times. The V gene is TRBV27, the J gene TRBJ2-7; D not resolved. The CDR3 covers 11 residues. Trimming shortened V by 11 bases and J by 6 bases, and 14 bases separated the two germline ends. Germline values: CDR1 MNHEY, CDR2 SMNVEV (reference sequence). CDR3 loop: CAGPTPAEQYF. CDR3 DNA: TGTGCCGGGCCAACCCCCGCCGAGCAGTACTTC.

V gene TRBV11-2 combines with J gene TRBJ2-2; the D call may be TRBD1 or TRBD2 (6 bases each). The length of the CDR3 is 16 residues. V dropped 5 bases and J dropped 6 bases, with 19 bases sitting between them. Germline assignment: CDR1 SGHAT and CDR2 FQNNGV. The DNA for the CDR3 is TGTGCCAGCAGCCAATTACGGGGGCGCATAGCCGGGGAGCTGTTTTTT. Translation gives CASSQLRGRIAGELFF.

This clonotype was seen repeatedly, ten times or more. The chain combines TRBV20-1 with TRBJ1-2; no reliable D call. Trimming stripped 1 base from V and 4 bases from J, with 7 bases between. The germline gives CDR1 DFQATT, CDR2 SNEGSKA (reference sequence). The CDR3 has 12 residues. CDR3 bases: TGCAGTGCTAGAGGGGCAGTCTATGGCTACACCTTC. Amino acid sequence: CSARGAVYGYTF.

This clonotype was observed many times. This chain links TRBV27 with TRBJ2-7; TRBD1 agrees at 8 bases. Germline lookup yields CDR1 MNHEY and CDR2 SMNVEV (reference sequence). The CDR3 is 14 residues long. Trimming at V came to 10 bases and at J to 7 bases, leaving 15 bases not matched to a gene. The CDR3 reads CATSFGQGVREQYF. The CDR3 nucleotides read TGTGCCACCTCTTTCGGACAGGGAGTTAGAGAGCAGTACTTC.

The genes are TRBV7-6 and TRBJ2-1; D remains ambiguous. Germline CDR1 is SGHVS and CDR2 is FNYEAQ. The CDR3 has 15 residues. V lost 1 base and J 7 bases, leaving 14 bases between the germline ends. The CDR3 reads CASSLGRTAINEQFF. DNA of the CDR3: TGTGCCAGCAGCTTAGGACGGACCGCTATAAATGAGCAGTTCTTC.

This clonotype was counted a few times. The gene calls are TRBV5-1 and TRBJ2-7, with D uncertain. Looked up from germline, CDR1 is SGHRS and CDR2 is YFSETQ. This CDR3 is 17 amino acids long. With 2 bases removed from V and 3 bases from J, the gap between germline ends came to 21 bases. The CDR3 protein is CASSLCGDITQIYEQYV. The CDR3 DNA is TGCGCCAGCAGCTTATGTGGCGACATAACACAAATCTACGAGCAGTACGTC.

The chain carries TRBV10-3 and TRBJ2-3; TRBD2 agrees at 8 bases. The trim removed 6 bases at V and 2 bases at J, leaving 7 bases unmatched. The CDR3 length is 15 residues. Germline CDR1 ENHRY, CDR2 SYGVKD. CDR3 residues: CAIRTSEPSTDTQYF. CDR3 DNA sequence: TGTGCCATCAGGACTAGCGAACCCTCCACAGATACGCAGTATTTT.

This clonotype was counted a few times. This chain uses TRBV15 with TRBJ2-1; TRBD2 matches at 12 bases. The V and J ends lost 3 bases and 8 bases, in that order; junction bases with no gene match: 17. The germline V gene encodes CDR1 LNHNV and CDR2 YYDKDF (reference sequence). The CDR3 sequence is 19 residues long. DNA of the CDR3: TGTGCCACCAGCAGCCCCAAGGCCCTGACTAGCGGGAGTCGTGATGAGCAGTTCTTC. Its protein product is CATSSPKALTSGSRDEQFF.

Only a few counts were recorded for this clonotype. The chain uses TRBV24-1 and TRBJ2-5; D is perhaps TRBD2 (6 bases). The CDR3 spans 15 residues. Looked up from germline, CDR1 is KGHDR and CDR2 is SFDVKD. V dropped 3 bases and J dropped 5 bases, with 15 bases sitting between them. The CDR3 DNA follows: TGTGCCACCAGTGATCCGGGACTTTCCCCGGAGACCCAGTACTTC. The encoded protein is CATSDPGLSPETQYF.

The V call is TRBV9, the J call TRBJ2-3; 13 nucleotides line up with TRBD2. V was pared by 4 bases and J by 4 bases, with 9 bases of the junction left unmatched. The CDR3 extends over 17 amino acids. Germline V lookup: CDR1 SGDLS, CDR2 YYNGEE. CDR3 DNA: TGTGCCAGCAGCTCTAGGACTAGCGGGAGTTGGTCAGATACGCAGTATTTT. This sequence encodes CASSSRTSGSWSDTQYF.

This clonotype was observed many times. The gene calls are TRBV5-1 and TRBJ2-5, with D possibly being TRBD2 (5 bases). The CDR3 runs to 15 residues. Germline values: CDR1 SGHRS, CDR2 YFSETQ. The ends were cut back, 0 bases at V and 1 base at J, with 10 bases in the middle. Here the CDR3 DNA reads TGCGCCAGCAGCTTGGAAGCAGGACTCCAAGAGACCCAGTACTTC. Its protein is CASSLEAGLQETQYF.